These 11 T cell receptor beta chains were sequenced from one sample in a study of cytomegalovirus exposure and HLA in healthy donors. PCR used 60 Vbeta primers and 13 Jbeta primers. The method was immunoSEQ multiplex PCR; TCRdb's version includes in-frame clones alone and lacks a portion of them. The top ten hold 9.5% to 15% of the sample, which has 95,000 to 150,000 clones, around 77% seen once. Sequencing used PBMCs. The source is a middle-aged woman in good health and CMV-seropositive.

V usage is TRBV27 and J usage is TRBJ2-7; 10 nucleotides line up with TRBD2. The CDR3 loop spans 16 amino acids. The J segment lost 4 bases and the V segment lost 6 bases, leaving 12 bases of the junction unmatched. The germline V gene encodes CDR1 MNHEY and CDR2 SMNVEV (reference sequence). For the CDR3, the DNA is TGTGCCAGCAGGCCTCTAGCGGGAGCGGGTTTTTACGAGCAGTACTTC. It is translated as CASRPLAGAGFYEQYF.

This rearrangement joins TRBV5-4 to TRBJ2-7; 9 positions match TRBD2. Germline V gene data show CDR1 as SGHNT and CDR2 as YYREEE (reference sequence). The CDR3 consists of 14 residues. The trim removed 4 bases at V and 5 bases at J, leaving 7 bases unmatched. The chain's CDR3 is CASSPSGNFNEQYF. The DNA for the CDR3 is TGTGCCAGCAGCCCTAGCGGGAATTTCAACGAGCAGTACTTC.

The chain couples TRBV9 to TRBJ1-3; D unclear. The V end lost 0 bases, the J end lost 0 bases, and 7 bases lay between the germline ends. Per the germline V gene, CDR1 is SGDLS and CDR2 is YYNGEE. CDR3 length: 15 amino acids. CDR3 amino acids: CASSVDASSGNTIYF. The CDR3 bases are TGTGCCAGCAGCGTAGACGCGAGCTCTGGAAACACCATATATTTT.

There are a few counts of this clone. J is TRBJ2-7 and V is TRBV5-4; 7 nucleotides line up with TRBD1. V dropped 1 base and J dropped 3; count of bases not matched to a gene: 1. Germline V lookup: CDR1 SGHNT, CDR2 YYREEE (reference sequence). This CDR3 spans 13 amino acids. DNA for the CDR3: TGTGCCAGCAGCTTGCAGGGGGACTACGAGCAGTACTTC. Translating it yields CASSLQGDYEQYF.

The chain carries TRBV7-8 and TRBJ2-7; 7 positions match TRBD2. Germline trimming cut 0 bases from V and 4 bases from J; bases unmatched to any gene: 3. The CDR3 is 14 residues long. Germline V gene lookup returns CDR1 SGHVS and CDR2 FQNEAQ. The CDR3 DNA sequence: TGTGCCAGCAGCTTAGCGGGAGCGGGGTACGAGCAGTACTTC. Translation gives CASSLAGAGYEQYF. Using reference TRBV7-8 and TRBJ2-7 for the parts outside the CDR3, the full variable domain is GAGVSQSPRYKVAKRGQDVALRCDPISGHVSLFWYQQALGQGPEFLTYFQNEAQLDKSGLPSDRFFAERPEGSVSTLKIQRTQQEDSAVYLCASSLAGAGYEQYFGPGTRLTVT.

A single count supports this clone. The V gene is TRBV7-9, the J gene TRBJ1-1; D gene uncertain. The CDR3 sequence is 15 residues long. Per the germline V gene, CDR1 is SEHNR and CDR2 is FQNEAQ (reference sequence). V was trimmed by 6 bases and J by 0 bases, leaving 14 bases between them. This chain's CDR3 is CASSLTQKMNTEAFF. CDR3 nucleotide sequence: TGTGCCAGCAGTCTCACCCAGAAGATGAACACTGAAGCTTTCTTT.

This clone has only one observation. The J gene is TRBJ2-5, the V gene TRBV5-4; a possible D gene is TRBD2 (6 bases). CDR1 SGHNT and CDR2 YYREEE come from the germline V gene (reference sequence). The CDR3 contains 15 residues. The ends were cut back, 1 base at V and 4 bases at J, with 14 bases in the middle. The CDR3 coding sequence is TGTGCCAGCAGCTTGATCGGCGCGGGATCAGAGACCCAGTACTTC. The encoded protein is CASSLIGAGSETQYF.

The chain couples TRBV5-4 to TRBJ2-7; D is possibly TRBD1 (6 bases). V was shortened by 0 bases and J by 6 bases, with 10 bases between the two germline ends. The CDR3 sequence is 13 residues long. The germline gives CDR1 SGHNT, CDR2 YYREEE (reference sequence). Here the CDR3 DNA reads TGTGCCAGCAGCTTGGGTGGGGGCGGCGAGCAGTACTTC. It translates to CASSLGGGGEQYF. The complete variable domain, with remaining parts taken from reference TRBV5-4 and TRBJ2-7, reads ETGVTQSPTHLIKTRGQQVTLRCSSQSGHNTVSWYQQALGQGPQFIFQYYREEENGRGNFPPRFSGLQFPNYSSELNVNALELDDSALYLCASSLGGGGEQYFGPGTRLTVT.

This chain links TRBV5-4 with TRBJ2-5; 10 positions match TRBD2. The CDR3 has 16 amino acids. Unmatched junction bases numbered 6, after V lost 4 bases and J lost 0 bases. The germline gives CDR1 SGHNT, CDR2 YYREEE (reference sequence). CDR3: CASSPGLANHQETQYF. The CDR3 bases are TGTGCCAGCAGCCCGGGACTAGCGAACCACCAAGAGACCCAGTACTTC.

The chain recombines TRBV7-9 with TRBJ2-1; D gene unclear. The CDR3 consists of 13 residues. Germline loops: CDR1 SEHNR, CDR2 FQNEAQ (reference sequence). Trimming pared 6 bases from V and 4 bases from J, leaving 10 bases between. The CDR3 DNA reads TGTGCCAGCAGACCGACACAGTACAATGAGCAGTTCTTC. It encodes CASRPTQYNEQFF. Drawing the rest from reference TRBV7-9 and TRBJ2-1, the complete variable domain is DTGVSQNPRHKITKRGQNVTFRCDPISEHNRLYWYRQTLGQGPEFLTYFQNEAQLEKSRLLSDRFSAERPKGSFSTLEIQRTEQGDSAMYLCASRPTQYNEQFFGPGTRLTVL.

The V call is TRBV15, the J call TRBJ1-2; 7 bases are shared with TRBD1. The trim removed 1 base at V and 7 bases at J, leaving 9 bases unmatched. This CDR3 has 15 amino acids. Germline V gene sequence: CDR1 LNHNV, CDR2 YYDKDF (reference sequence). CDR3: CATSRGTGASGGYTF. The CDR3 nucleotides read TGTGCCACCAGCAGAGGGACAGGTGCCTCGGGTGGCTACACCTTC.